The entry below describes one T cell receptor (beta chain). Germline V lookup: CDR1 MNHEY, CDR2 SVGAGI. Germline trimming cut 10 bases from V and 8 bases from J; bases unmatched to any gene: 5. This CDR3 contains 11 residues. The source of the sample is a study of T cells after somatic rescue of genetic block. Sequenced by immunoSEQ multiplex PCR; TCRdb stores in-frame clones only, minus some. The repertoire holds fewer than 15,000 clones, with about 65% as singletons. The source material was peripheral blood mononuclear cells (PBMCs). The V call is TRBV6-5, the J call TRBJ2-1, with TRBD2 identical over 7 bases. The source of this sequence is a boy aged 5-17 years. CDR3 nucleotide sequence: TGTGCCACCCTACTAGCGCATGAGCAGTTCTTC. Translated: CATLLAHEQFF.